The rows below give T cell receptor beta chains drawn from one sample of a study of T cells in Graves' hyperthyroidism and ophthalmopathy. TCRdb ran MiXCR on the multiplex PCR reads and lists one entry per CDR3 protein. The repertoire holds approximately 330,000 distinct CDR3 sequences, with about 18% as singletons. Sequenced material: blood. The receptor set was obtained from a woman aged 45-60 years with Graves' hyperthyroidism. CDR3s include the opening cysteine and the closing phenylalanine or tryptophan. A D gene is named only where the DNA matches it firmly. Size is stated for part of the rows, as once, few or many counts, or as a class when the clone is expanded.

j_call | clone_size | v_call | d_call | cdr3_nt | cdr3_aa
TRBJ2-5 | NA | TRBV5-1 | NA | TGCGTCAGCAGAAACGCAGAGACCCAGTACTTC | CVSRNAETQYF
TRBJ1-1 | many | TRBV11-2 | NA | TGTGCCAGCAGCCCCCGGGGGGGGAAAGAAGCTTTCTTT | CASSPRGGKEAFF
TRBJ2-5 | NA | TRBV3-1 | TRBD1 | TGTGCCAGCAGCCAAGATAGTGACAGGGGCGAGACCCAGTACTTC | CASSQDSDRGETQYF
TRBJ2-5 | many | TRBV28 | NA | TGTGCCAGCAGTTATGAAGGTCCCCGTTCGGGAGAGACCCAGTACTTC | CASSYEGPRSGETQYF
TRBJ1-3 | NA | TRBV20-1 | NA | TGCAGTGCTAGAGATGAGGCAGGGGCCGGAAACACCATATATTTT | CSARDEAGAGNTIYF
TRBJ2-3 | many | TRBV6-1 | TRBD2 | TGTGCCAGCAGTGAAGTAGCGGGGGGGAATACGCAGTATTTT | CASSEVAGGNTQYF
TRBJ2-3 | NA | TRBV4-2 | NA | TGTGCCAGCAGCCAAGTCAAGATAGGGGGTGGAGACACAGATACGCAGTATTTT | CASSQVKIGGGDTDTQYF
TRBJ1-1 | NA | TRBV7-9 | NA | TGTGCCACCGAACAGGGCGGGAACACTGAAGCTTTCTTT | CATEQGGNTEAFF
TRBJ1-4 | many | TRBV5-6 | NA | TGTGCCAGCAGCTCGACCGGGACGTTGATGAAGAAACTGTTTTTT | CASSSTGTLMKKLFF
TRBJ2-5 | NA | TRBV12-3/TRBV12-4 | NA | TGTGCCAGCAGCCTTAGCGGAGGGGGTTTGCAGACCCAGTACTTC | CASSLSGGGLQTQYF
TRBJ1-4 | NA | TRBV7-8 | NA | TGTGCCAGCAGCTTAGCGACAGGCGCTAATGAAAAACTGTTTTTT | CASSLATGANEKLFF
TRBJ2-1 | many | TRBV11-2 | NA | TGTGCCAGCAGCCGGAGCGCGGCCTACAATGAGCAGTTCTTC | CASSRSAAYNEQFF
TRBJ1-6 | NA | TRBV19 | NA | TGTGCCAGTAGCCGAGGGGGGCGGACGAAGGATTCACCCCTCCACTTT | CASSRGGRTKDSPLHF
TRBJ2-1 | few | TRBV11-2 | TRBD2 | TGTGCCAGCAGTCACGGGACTAGCGGAGAGCAGTTCTTC | CASSHGTSGEQFF
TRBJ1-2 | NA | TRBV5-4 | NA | TGTGCCAGCAGCTTGGATGTCAGTATCTATGGCTACACCTTC | CASSLDVSIYGYTF
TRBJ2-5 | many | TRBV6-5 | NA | TGTGCCAGCAGTTACTCCGAGGGGGTTTTGGAGACCCAGTACTTC | CASSYSEGVLETQYF
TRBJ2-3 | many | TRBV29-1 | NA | TGCAGCGTCCCCAAGATTGGCGGGACGGTGGCAGATACGCAGTATTTT | CSVPKIGGTVADTQYF
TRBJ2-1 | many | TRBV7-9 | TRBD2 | TGTGCCAGCAGGGAGAGCGGGAGTCGGAATGAGCAGTTCTTC | CASRESGSRNEQFF
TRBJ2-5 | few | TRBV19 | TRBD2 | TGTGCCAGTAGTATTCGACTAGCGAGCCAAGAGACCCAGTACTTC | CASSIRLASQETQYF